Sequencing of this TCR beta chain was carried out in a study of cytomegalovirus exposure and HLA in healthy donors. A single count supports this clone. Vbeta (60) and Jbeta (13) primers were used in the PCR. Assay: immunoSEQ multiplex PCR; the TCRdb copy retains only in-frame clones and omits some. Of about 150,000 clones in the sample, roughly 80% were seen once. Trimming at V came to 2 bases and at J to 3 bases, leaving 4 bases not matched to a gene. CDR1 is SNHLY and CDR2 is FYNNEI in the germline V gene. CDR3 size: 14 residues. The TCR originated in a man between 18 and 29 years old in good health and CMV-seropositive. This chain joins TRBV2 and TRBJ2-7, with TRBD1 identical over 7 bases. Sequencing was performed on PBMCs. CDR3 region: CASSERDSSYEQYF. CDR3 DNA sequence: TGTGCCAGCAGTGAACGGGACAGCAGCTACGAGCAGTACTTC.